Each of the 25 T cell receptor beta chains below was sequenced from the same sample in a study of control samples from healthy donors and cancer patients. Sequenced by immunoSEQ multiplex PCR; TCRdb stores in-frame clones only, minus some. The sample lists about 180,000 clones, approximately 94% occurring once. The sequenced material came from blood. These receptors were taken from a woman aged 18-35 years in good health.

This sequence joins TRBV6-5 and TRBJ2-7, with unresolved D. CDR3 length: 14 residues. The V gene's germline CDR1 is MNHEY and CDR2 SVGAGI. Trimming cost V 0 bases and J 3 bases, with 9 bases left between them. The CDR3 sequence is CASSYSLSGYEQYF. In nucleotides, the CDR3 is TGTGCCAGCAGTTACTCGTTGTCGGGCTACGAGCAGTACTTC.

As DNA, the CDR3 is TGCGCCAGCAGCCCATTAGCCCACAGGGTGTGGAACACTGAAGCTTTCTTT. This sequence encodes CASSPLAHRVWNTEAFF. This chain connects TRBV23-1 to TRBJ1-1; D possibly corresponds to TRBD1 (6 bases). TRBV23-1 is an ORF for which the function is uncertain. CDR3 size: 17 residues. V was clipped by 6 bases and J by 1 base, with 21 bases between them.

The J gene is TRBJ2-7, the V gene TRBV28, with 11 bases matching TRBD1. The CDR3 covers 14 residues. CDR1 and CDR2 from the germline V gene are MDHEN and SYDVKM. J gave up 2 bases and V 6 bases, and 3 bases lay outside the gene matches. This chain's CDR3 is CASRGQGGTYEQYF. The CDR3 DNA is TGTGCCAGCAGGGGACAGGGGGGTACCTACGAGCAGTACTTC. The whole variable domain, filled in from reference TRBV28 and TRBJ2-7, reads DVKVTQSSRYLVKRTGEKVFLECVQDMDHENMFWYRQDPGLGLRLIYFSYDVKMKEKGDIPEGYSVSREKKERFSLILESASTNQTSMYLCASRGQGGTYEQYFGPGTRLTVT.

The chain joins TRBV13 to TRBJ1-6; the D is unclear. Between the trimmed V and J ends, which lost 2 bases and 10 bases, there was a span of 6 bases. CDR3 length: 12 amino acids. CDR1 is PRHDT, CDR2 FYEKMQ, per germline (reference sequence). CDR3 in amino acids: CASSLMGSPLHF. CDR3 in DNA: TGTGCCAGCAGCTTAATGGGATCACCCCTCCACTTT.

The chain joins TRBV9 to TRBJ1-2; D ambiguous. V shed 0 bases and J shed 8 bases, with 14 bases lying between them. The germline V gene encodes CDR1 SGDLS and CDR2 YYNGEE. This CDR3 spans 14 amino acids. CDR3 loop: CASSVGHVARGYTF. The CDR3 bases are TGTGCCAGCAGCGTAGGGCATGTGGCGAGGGGCTACACCTTC.

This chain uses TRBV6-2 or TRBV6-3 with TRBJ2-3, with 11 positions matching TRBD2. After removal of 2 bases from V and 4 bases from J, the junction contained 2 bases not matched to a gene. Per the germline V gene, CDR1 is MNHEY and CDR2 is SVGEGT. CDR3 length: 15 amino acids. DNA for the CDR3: TGTGCCAGCAGTTACACTAGCGGGAGTTCAGATACGCAGTATTTT. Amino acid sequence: CASSYTSGSSDTQYF.

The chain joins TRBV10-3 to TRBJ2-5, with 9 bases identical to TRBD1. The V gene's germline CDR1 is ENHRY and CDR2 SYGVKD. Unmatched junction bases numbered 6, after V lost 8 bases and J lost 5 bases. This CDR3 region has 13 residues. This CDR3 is CAIRTGEGETQYF. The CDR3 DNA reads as TGTGCCATCCGGACAGGGGAAGGGGAGACCCAGTACTTC.

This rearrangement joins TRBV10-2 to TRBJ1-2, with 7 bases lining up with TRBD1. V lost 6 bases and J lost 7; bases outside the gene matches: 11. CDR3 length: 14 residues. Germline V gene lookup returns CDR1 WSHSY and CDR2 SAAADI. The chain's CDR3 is CASREGARVGGYTF. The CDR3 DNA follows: TGCGCCAGCAGAGAGGGGGCGAGGGTAGGTGGCTACACCTTC.

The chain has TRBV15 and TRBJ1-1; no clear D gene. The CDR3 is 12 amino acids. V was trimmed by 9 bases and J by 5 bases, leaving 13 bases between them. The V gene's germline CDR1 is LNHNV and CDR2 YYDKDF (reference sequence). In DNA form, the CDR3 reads TGTGCCACGAGCGGGGTGGGGACTGAAGCTTTCTTT. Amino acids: CATSGVGTEAFF.

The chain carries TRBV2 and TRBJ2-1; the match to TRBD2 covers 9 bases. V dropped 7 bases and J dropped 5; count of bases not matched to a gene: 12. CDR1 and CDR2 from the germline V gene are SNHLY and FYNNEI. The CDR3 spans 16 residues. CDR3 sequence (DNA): TGTGCCAGCACCCCTCGGGGCGGGGGGGGAGACAATGAGCAGTTCTTC. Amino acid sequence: CASTPRGGGGDNEQFF. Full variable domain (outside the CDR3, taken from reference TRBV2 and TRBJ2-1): EPEVTQTPSHQVTQMGQEVILRCVPISNHLYFYWYRQILGQKVEFLVSFYNNEISEKSEIFDDQFSVERPDGSNFTLKIRSTKLEDSAMYFCASTPRGGGGDNEQFFGPGTRLTVL.

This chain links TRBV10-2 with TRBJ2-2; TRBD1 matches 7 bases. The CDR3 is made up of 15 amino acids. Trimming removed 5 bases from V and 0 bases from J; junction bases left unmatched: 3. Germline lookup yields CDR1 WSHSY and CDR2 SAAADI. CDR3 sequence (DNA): TGCGCCAGCAGTCGACAGGGCGCGAACACCGGGGAGCTGTTTTTT. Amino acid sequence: CASSRQGANTGELFF.

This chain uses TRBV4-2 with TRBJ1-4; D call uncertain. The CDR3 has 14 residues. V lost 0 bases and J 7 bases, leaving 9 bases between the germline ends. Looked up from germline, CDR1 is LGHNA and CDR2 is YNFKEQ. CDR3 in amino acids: CASSQDNVPEKLFF. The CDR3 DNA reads TGTGCCAGCAGCCAAGATAACGTTCCTGAAAAACTGTTTTTT.

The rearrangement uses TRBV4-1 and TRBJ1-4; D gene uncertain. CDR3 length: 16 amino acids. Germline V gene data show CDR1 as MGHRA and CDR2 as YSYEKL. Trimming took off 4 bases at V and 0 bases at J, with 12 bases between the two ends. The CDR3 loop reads CASSPRMVATNEKLFF. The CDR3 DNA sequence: TGCGCCAGCAGCCCCCGGATGGTTGCAACTAATGAAAAACTGTTTTTT.

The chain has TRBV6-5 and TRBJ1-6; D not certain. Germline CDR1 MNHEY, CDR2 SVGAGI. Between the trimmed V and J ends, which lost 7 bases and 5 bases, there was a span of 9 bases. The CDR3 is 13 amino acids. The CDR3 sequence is CASTGFNNSPLHF. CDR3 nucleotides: TGTGCCAGCACGGGTTTTAATAATTCACCCCTCCACTTT.

The CDR3 protein is CASSLKASGNQYF. The CDR3 coding sequence is TGTGCCAGCAGTTTAAAGGCTAGCGGGAACCAGTATTTT. The gene calls are TRBV12-3 or TRBV12-4 and TRBJ2-3, with TRBD2 matching 9 bases. This CDR3 is 13 amino acids long. V was pared by 2 bases and J by 12 bases, with 6 bases of the junction left unmatched.

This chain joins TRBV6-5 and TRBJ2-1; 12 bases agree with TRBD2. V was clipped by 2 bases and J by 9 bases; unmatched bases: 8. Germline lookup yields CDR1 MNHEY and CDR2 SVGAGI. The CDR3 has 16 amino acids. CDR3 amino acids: CASSYGASGRASEQFF. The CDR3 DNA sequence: TGTGCCAGCAGTTACGGGGCTAGCGGGAGGGCGAGTGAGCAGTTCTTC.

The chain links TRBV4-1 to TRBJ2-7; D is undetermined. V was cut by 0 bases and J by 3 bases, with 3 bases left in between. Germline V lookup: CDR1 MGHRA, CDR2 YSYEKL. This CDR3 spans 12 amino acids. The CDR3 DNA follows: TGCGCCAGCAGCCAAGACGTCTACGAGCAGTACTTC. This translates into CASSQDVYEQYF.

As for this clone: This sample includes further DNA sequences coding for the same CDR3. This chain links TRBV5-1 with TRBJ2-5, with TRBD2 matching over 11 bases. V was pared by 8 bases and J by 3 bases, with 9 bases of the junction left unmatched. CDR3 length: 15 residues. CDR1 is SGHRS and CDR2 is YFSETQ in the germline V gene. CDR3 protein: CASSMTSGVEETQYF. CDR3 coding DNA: TGCGCCAGTAGCATGACTAGCGGGGTAGAAGAGACCCAGTACTTC.

CDR3 sequence reads: CASSNTRQGSSYEQYF. CDR3 DNA: TGTGCCAGTAGTAATACCCGACAGGGGTCATCCTACGAGCAGTACTTC. The chain recombines TRBV19 with TRBJ2-7, with 8 bases matching TRBD1. Germline V gene lookup returns CDR1 LNHDA and CDR2 SQIVND (reference sequence). CDR3 length: 16 residues. V shed 4 bases, J shed 1 base, and the junction held 9 bases outside the gene matches.

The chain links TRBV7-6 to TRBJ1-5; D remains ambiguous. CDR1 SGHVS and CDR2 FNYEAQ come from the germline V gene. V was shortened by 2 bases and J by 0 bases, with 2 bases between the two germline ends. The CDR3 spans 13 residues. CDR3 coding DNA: TGTGCCAGCAGCTTAAATAGCAATCAGCCCCAGCATTTT. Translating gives CASSLNSNQPQHF.

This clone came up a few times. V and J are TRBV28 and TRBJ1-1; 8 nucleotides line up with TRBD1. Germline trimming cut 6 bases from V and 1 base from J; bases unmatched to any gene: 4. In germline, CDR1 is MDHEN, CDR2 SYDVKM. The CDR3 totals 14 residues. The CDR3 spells CASRRDRPNTEAFF. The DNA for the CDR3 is TGTGCCAGCAGGCGGGACAGGCCGAACACTGAAGCTTTCTTT.

The CDR3 is CASSLAPPVLSYEQYF. The CDR3 coding sequence is TGCGCCAGCAGCTTGGCACCCCCGGTCCTCTCCTACGAGCAGTACTTC. V usage is TRBV5-1 and J usage is TRBJ2-7, with D unresolved. The CDR3 extends over 16 amino acids. V was pared by 0 bases and J by 0 bases, with 13 bases between. The V gene's germline CDR1 is SGHRS and CDR2 YFSETQ.

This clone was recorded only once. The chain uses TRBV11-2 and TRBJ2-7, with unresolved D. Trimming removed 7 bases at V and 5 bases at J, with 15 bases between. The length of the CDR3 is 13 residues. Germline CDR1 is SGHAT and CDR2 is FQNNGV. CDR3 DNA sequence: TGTGCCAGCAAGTCCAGTGGAAGGAACGAGCAGTACTTC. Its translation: CASKSSGRNEQYF. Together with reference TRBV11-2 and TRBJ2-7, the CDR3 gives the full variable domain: EAGVAQSPRYKIIEKRQSVAFWCNPISGHATLYWYQQILGQGPKLLIQFQNNGVVDDSQLPKDRFSAERLKGVDSTLKIQPAKLEDSAVYLCASKSSGRNEQYFGPGTRLTVT.

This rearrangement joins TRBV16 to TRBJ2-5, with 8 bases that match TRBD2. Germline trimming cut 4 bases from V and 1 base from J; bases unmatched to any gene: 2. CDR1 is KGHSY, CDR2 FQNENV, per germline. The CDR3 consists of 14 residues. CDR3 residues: CASSLSGGQETQYF. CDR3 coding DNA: TGTGCCAGCAGCCTGAGCGGGGGCCAAGAGACCCAGTACTTC.

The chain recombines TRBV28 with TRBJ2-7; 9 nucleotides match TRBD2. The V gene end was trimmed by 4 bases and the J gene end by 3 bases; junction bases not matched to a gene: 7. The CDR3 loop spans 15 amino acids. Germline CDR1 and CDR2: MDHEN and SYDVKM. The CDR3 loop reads CASSSAGGPFYEQYF. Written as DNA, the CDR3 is TGTGCCAGCAGTTCCGCGGGAGGGCCTTTCTACGAGCAGTACTTC.